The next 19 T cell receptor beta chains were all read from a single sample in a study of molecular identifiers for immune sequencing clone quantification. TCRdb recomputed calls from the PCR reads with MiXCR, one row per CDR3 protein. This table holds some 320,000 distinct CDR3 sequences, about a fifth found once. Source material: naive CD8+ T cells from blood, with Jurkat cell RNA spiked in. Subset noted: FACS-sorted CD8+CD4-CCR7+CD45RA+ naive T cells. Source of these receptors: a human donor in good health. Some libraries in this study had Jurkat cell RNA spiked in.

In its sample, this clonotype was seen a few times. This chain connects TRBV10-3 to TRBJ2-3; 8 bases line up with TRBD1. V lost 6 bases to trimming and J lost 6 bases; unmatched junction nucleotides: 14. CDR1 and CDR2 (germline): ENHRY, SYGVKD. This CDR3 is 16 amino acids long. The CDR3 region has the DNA TGTGCCATCAGCGGGACAGGCACCCTCTGGGAGGATACGCAGTATTTT. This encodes CAISGTGTLWEDTQYF.

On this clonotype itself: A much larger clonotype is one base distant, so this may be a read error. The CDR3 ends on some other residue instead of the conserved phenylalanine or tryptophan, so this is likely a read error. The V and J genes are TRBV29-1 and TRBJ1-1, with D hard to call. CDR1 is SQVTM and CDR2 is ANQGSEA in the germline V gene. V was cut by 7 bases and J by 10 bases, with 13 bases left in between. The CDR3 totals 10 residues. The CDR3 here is CSADSGLAFL. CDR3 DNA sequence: TGCAGCGCTGACTCCGGGCTAGCTTTCCTT.

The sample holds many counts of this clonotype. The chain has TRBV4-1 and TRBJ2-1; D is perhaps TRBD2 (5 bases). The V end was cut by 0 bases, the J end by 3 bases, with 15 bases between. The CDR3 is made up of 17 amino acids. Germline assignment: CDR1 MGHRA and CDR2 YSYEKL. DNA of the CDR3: TGCGCCAGCAGCCAAGATCGGCCAGCGGTTATCTACAATGAGCAGTTCTTC. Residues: CASSQDRPAVIYNEQFF.

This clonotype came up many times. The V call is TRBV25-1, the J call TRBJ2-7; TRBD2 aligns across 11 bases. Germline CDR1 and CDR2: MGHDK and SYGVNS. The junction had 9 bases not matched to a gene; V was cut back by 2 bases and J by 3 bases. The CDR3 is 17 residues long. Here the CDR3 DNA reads TGTGCCAGCAGTGAAGAAGTCGGGACTAGCGGAAACTACGAGCAGTACTTC. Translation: CASSEEVGTSGNYEQYF.

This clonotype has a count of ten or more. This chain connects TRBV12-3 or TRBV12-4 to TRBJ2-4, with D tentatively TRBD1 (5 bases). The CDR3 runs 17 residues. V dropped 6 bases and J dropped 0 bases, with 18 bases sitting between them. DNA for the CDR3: TGTGCCAGCAGGCCGAGACAGCTCGGGTTAGCCAAAAACATTCAGTACTTC. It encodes CASRPRQLGLAKNIQYF.

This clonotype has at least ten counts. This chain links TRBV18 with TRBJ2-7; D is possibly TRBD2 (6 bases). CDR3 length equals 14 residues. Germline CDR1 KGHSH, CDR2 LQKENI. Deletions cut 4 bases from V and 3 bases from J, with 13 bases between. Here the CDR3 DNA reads TGTGCCAGCTCACAGGAGGGCAGTGTCTACGAGCAGTACTTC. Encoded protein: CASSQEGSVYEQYF.

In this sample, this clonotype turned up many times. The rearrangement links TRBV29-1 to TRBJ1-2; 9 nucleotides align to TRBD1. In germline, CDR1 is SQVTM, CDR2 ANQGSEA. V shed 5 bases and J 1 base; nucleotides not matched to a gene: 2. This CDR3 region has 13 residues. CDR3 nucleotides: TGCAGCGTTCTGACAGGGGGTAACTATGGCTACACCTTC. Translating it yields CSVLTGGNYGYTF.

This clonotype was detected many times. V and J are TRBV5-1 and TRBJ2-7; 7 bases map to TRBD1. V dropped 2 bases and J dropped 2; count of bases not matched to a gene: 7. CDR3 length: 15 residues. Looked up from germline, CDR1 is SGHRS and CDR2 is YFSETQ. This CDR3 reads CASSLSTGPPYEQYF. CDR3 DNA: TGCGCCAGCAGCTTATCGACAGGGCCACCCTACGAGCAGTACTTC.

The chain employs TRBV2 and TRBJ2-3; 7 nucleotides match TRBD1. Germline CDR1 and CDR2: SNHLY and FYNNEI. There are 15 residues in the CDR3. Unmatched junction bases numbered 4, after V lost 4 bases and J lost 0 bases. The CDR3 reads CASSAGGHSTDTQYF. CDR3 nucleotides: TGTGCCAGCAGTGCAGGGGGACATAGCACAGATACGCAGTATTTT.

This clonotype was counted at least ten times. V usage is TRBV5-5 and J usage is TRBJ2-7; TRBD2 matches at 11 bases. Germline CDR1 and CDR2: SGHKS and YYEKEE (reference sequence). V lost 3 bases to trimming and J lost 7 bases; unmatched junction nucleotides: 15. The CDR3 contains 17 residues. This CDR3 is CASSWGTSGFPLEEQYF. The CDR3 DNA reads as TGTGCCAGCAGCTGGGGGACTAGCGGCTTTCCCCTGGAGGAGCAGTACTTC.

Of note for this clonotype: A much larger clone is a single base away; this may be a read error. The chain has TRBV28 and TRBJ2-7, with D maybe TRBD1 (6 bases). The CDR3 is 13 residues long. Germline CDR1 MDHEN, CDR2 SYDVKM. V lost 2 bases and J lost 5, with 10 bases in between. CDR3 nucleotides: TGTGCCAGCAGTTTAGGGACAAACCACGAGCAGTACTTC. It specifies CASSLGTNHEQYF.

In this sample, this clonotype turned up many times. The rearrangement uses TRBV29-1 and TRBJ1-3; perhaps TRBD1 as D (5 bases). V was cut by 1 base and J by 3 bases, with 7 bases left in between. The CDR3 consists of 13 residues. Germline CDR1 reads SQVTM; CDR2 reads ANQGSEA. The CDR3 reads CSVEAGSGNTIYF. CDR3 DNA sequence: TGCAGCGTTGAAGCAGGGAGTGGAAACACCATATATTTT.

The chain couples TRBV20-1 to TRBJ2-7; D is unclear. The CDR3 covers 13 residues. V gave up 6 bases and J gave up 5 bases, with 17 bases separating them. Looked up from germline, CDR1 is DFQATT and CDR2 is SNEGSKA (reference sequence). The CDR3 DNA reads TGCAGTGCATGGCCGGGCTTTCGGCACGAGCAGTACTTC. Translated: CSAWPGFRHEQYF.

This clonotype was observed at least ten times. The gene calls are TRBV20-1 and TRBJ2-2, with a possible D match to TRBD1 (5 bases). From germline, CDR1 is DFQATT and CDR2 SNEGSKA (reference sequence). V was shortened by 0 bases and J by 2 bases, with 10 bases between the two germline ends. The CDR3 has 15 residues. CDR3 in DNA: TGCAGTGCTAGAGAGGCAGGGATTAACACCGGGGAGCTGTTTTTT. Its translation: CSAREAGINTGELFF.

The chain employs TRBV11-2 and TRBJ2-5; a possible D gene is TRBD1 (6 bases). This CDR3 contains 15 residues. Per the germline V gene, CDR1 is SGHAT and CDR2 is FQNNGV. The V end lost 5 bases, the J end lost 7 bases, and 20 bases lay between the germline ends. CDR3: CASSPSSTGSATQYF. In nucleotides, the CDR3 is TGTGCCAGCAGCCCCTCATCTACAGGGTCTGCGACCCAGTACTTC.

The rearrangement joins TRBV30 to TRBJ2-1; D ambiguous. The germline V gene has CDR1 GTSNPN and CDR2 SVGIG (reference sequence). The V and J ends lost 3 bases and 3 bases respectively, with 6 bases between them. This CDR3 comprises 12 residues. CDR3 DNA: TGTGCCTGGAGCCTTGTCTACAATGAGCAGTTCTTC. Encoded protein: CAWSLVYNEQFF.

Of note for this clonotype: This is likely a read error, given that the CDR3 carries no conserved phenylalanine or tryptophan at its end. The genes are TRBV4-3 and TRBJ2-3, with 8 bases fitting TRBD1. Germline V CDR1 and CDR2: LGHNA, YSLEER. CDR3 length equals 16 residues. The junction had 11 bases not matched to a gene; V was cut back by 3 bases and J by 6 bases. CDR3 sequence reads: CASSHKTGGLEDTQYS. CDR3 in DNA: TGCGCCAGCAGCCACAAAACAGGGGGTCTCGAGGATACGCAGTATTCT.

This CDR3 reads CASSLAAGATEAFF. In DNA form, the CDR3 reads TGTGCCAGCAGCTTAGCTGCGGGGGCCACTGAAGCTTTCTTT. The chain carries TRBV7-2 and TRBJ1-1, with D maybe TRBD1 (6 bases). V dropped 0 bases and J dropped 4 bases, with 9 bases sitting between them. The CDR3 contains 14 residues. Looked up from germline, CDR1 is SGHTA and CDR2 is FQGNSA. Full variable domain (rest looked up from reference TRBV7-2 and TRBJ1-1): GAGVSQSPSNKVTEKGKDVELRCDPISGHTALYWYRQSLGQGLEFLIYFQGNSAPDKSGLPSDRFSAERTGGSVSTLTIQRTQQEDSAVYLCASSLAAGATEAFFGQGTRLTVV.

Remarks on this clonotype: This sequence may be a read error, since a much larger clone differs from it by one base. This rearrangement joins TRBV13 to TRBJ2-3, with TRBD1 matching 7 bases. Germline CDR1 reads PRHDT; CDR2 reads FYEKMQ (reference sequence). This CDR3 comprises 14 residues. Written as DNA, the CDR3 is TGTGCCAGCGGAACACAGGGGTTTACAGGTACGCAGTATTTT. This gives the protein CASGTQGFTGTQYF.